This is a list of T cell receptor beta chains from one sample in a study of blood T cell repertoires in COVID-19. Profiling relied on immunoSEQ multiplex PCR, and the TCRdb table lists in-frame clones only, not all of them. Of roughly 190,000 clones in the sample, approximately 84% were seen once. Sequenced input: PBMCs or T cells enriched from blood (not recorded which). Every receptor here comes from a woman younger than 45 who had recovered from COVID-19. Each CDR3 is given without its conserved first and last residue. The size entry is marked missing in some rows and otherwise reads once, few, many or a size class.

v_call clone_size cdr3_aa
TRBV3-1/TRBV3-2 NA ASSLFGGAYNEQF
TRBV28 NA ASSLGGTGRETQY
TRBV11-2 NA ASSLGGRTAGEQF
TRBV19 NA ASSHTRDRVTNYGYT
TRBV5-5 NA ASSLPGVPNYEQY
TRBV19 NA ASWGRGRLSGSGNTIY
TRBV27 NA ASRIGRGSYNEQF
TRBV6-5 NA ASTRTGSVSEAF
TRBV4-2 NA ASSQDGSVGVGNTEAF
TRBV27 once ASSFRRGTGVRGTEAF
TRBV18 NA ASSLGDRQETQY
TRBV2 NA ASTSEDRSSGNTIY
TRBV28 NA ASSSFGQPQH
TRBV7-2 NA ASTLAGSGGARTETQY
TRBV6-1 NA ASSDRFGDTEAF
TRBV7-2 NA ASSLAQASVTGELF
TRBV28 NA ASSLGRGTEAF
TRBV5-1 NA ASSSGLDRDEQF
TRBV29-1 NA SVVQGNTEAF
TRBV28 NA ASSLDTEKLF
TRBV9 NA ASSRTGLAGYNEQF
TRBV2 NA ASTNRGVGFNEKLF
TRBV9 few ASSAPPGTGNTIY
TRBV11-2 NA ASSSQGDTGELF
TRBV4-2 NA ASSQVSLRREGGYT
TRBV3-1/TRBV3-2 few ASSQDPAGRNEQF
TRBV4-1 NA ASSQGPFTDTQY
TRBV18 NA ASSPPSRPGGEAF
TRBV3-1/TRBV3-2 once ASSQPDSSNEKLF
TRBV7-2 NA ASSFRDRGYGYT
TRBV30 NA AWSEDSYNQPQH
TRBV5-1 once ASSLVRQGGGYT
TRBV2 few ASNDLAEQETQY
TRBV15 NA ATSRDWGDNEQF
TRBV9 NA ASSVIGAKSTRPNEQF
TRBV2 few ASRGGDRSLYGYT
TRBV2 NA ASRDTGHSGNQPQH
TRBV5-1 NA ASSLRGTSRETQY
TRBV11-3 NA ASSPRGGLDTQY
TRBV24-1 NA ATSDLGGGTTDTQY
TRBV14 NA ASSHPRAQETQY
TRBV18 NA ASSHEGNRNQPQH
TRBV7-8 NA ASSPLSGRATEAF
TRBV4-1 NA ASSHHNYNEQF
TRBV28 NA ASEGGAYGYT
TRBV5-1 NA ASSPRTRNTGELF
TRBV5-8 NA ASRGRDQMVPQY
TRBV7-2 NA ASSSAYRGNNSPLH
TRBV7-3 NA ASSLSGRTGELF
TRBV5-6 NA ASSLSGTRNSPLH
TRBV19 once ASSKGQGAFEAF
TRBV28 NA ASSPSGSRDNEQF
TRBV5-4 NA ASSGSAYNEQF
TRBV19 NA ATETGTKNIQY
TRBV5-6 NA ASIQGGYT
TRBV7-9 NA ASSSRLGGRHYEQY